A selection of T cell receptor beta chains follows, all from one sample in a study of shared clonotypes between healthy human individuals. TCRdb keeps only in-frame clones here, not all; method: immunoSEQ multiplex PCR. The table includes more than 2 million clones, approximately 94% detected once. The specimen sequenced was naive CD8+ T cells sorted from blood. Receptor source: a man between 18 and 35 years old in good health. Both conserved end residues are part of each CDR3. A D gene is named only where the DNA matches it firmly. Not all rows give a size; the values are once, few, many and, for expanded clones, a class.

D,V,size,J,CDR3,DNA
TRBD1,TRBV10-3,NA,TRBJ2-3,CAISESIRTGTTDTQYF,TGTGCCATCAGTGAGTCGATCCGGACAGGGACTACAGATACGCAGTATTTT
NA,TRBV7-9,NA,TRBJ2-5,CASSLNGGTLSDETQYF,TGTGCCAGCAGCTTAAACGGCGGGACCCTGAGTGACGAGACCCAGTACTTC
NA,TRBV7-9,NA,TRBJ1-6,CASSSNLGSNSPLHF,TGTGCCAGCAGCTCAAACCTGGGAAGTAATTCACCCCTCCACTTT
NA,TRBV5-1,NA,TRBJ1-5,CASSLDRTSNQPQHF,TGCGCCAGCAGCTTGGACAGGACTAGCAATCAGCCCCAGCATTTT
TRBD2,TRBV10-1,NA,TRBJ2-1,CASSERTSGSEQFF,TGCGCCAGCAGTGAGCGGACTAGCGGATCTGAGCAGTTCTTC
TRBD2,TRBV2,once,TRBJ2-7,CASSEGPLAGGRYEQYF,TGTGCCAGCAGTGAAGGCCCTCTAGCGGGGGGGCGTTACGAGCAGTACTTC
TRBD1,TRBV7-9,NA,TRBJ2-5,CASSPTGQGVEETQYF,TGTGCCAGCAGCCCAACGGGACAGGGGGTAGAAGAGACCCAGTACTTC
NA,TRBV7-2,NA,TRBJ1-1,CASSPRQNTDTEAFF,TGTGCCAGCAGCCCCAGACAGAACACGGACACTGAAGCTTTCTTT
NA,TRBV4-1,once,TRBJ2-7,CASSHKDSNSYEQYF,TGCGCCAGCAGCCACAAGGACTCCAACTCCTACGAGCAGTACTTC
TRBD2,TRBV19,NA,TRBJ2-2,CASSAWGTSGNTGELFF,TGTGCCAGTAGTGCCTGGGGGACTAGCGGGAACACCGGGGAGCTGTTTTTT
NA,TRBV5-6,NA,TRBJ2-1,CASSSSFLNEQFF,TGTGCCAGCAGCTCTAGTTTTCTCAATGAGCAGTTCTTC
TRBD1,TRBV27,NA,TRBJ2-4,CASSIQGLNIQYF,TGTGCCAGCAGTATACAGGGGCTAAACATTCAGTACTTC
NA,TRBV18,NA,TRBJ2-3,CASTPGSSSTDTQYF,TGTGCCAGCACCCCGGGGAGTTCTAGCACAGATACGCAGTATTTT
NA,TRBV27,NA,TRBJ2-1,CASSLEDSYNEQFF,TGTGCCAGCAGTTTAGAGGACTCCTACAATGAGCAGTTCTTC
NA,TRBV5-6,NA,TRBJ2-1,CASSSDSLMEQFF,TGTGCCAGCAGCTCGGACTCGCTGATGGAGCAGTTCTTC
NA,TRBV5-6,NA,TRBJ1-4,CASSGRPRIATNEKLFF,TGTGCCAGCAGCGGAAGACCCCGGATTGCAACTAATGAAAAACTGTTTTTT
TRBD1,TRBV4-3,NA,TRBJ2-5,CASSWGTGMETQYF,TGCGCCAGCAGCTGGGGGACAGGTATGGAGACCCAGTACTTC
TRBD2,TRBV18,NA,TRBJ2-7,CASSPAGTSTNEQYF,TGTGCCAGCTCACCGGCCGGGACTAGCACCAACGAGCAGTACTTC
TRBD1,TRBV27,NA,TRBJ1-6,CASSPHRGDNSPLHF,TGTGCCAGCAGTCCCCACAGGGGTGATAATTCACCCCTCCACTTT
TRBD2,TRBV29-1,NA,TRBJ2-1,CSAVRGSGIGNEQFF,TGCAGCGCAGTTAGGGGTAGCGGGATCGGAAATGAGCAGTTCTTC
NA,TRBV5-8,NA,TRBJ2-2,CASSFRAGELFF,TGTGCCAGCAGTTTCCGTGCCGGGGAGCTGTTTTTT
NA,TRBV6-5,NA,TRBJ2-7,CASSYSMAGDEQYF,TGTGCCAGCAGTTACTCGATGGCCGGGGACGAGCAGTACTTC
NA,TRBV27,NA,TRBJ2-5,CASSLGYLQGQETQYF,TGTGCCAGCAGTTTAGGCTATTTACAGGGTCAAGAGACCCAGTACTTC
TRBD1,TRBV10-2,NA,TRBJ1-2,CASSETGVDGYTF,TGCGCCAGCAGTGAGACAGGGGTCGACGGCTACACCTTC
NA,TRBV19,NA,TRBJ2-7,CASSDLYEQYF,TGTGCCAGCTCCGACCTCTACGAGCAGTACTTC
NA,TRBV4-1,NA,TRBJ2-1,CASSQDGDNEQFF,TGCGCCAGCAGCCAAGATGGGGATAATGAGCAGTTCTTC
NA,TRBV7-6,NA,TRBJ2-5,CASSLEVGTQETQYF,TGTGCCAGCAGCTTAGAAGTGGGAACCCAAGAGACCCAGTACTTC
NA,TRBV5-6,NA,TRBJ2-3,CASSSAGLASTDTQYF,TGTGCCAGCAGCTCGGCGGGGCTAGCATCCACAGATACGCAGTATTTT
TRBD2,TRBV14,once,TRBJ2-7,CASSQDYWASGVTYEQYF,TGTGCCAGCAGCCAAGATTATTGGGCTAGCGGGGTAACCTACGAGCAGTACTTC
NA,TRBV27,NA,TRBJ2-7,CASSSYQGGSYEQYF,TGTGCCAGCAGTTCCTATCAGGGGGGATCATACGAGCAGTACTTC
NA,TRBV9,NA,TRBJ2-7,CASSASDSYEQYF,TGTGCCAGCAGCGCTAGTGATTCCTACGAGCAGTACTTC
TRBD2,TRBV2,NA,TRBJ2-7,CASSPGGGGHEQYF,TGTGCCAGCAGTCCCGGGGGGGGTGGACACGAGCAGTACTTC
TRBD2,TRBV28,NA,TRBJ2-3,CASSAGLAGDTDTQYF,TGTGCCAGCAGTGCCGGACTAGCGGGGGACACAGATACGCAGTATTTT
NA,TRBV7-8,NA,TRBJ2-7,CASSLMGRPYEQYF,TGTGCCAGCAGCTTAATGGGGCGACCCTACGAGCAGTACTTC
NA,TRBV29-1,NA,TRBJ2-2,CSVVLVPGELFF,TGCAGCGTTGTCCTTGTCCCCGGGGAGCTGTTTTTT
TRBD1,TRBV7-6,NA,TRBJ2-3,CASSLVLGQGPTDTQYF,TGTGCCAGCAGCTTAGTGTTGGGACAGGGACCCACAGATACGCAGTATTTT
NA,TRBV28,NA,TRBJ1-2,CASSFQRGAVGYGYTF,TGTGCCAGCAGTTTCCAGCGGGGGGCCGTCGGCTATGGCTACACCTTC
TRBD1,TRBV27,NA,TRBJ2-7,CASSPSTGTVIHEQYF,TGTGCCAGCAGTCCCTCGACCGGGACAGTGATCCACGAGCAGTACTTC
TRBD1,TRBV19,NA,TRBJ2-2,CASSIDLETGGLGELFF,TGTGCCAGTAGTATAGATTTGGAGACAGGGGGCCTCGGGGAGCTGTTTTTT
NA,TRBV2,NA,TRBJ2-2,CASSATGEGLAAGELFF,TGTGCCAGCAGCGCCACAGGGGAGGGCCTGGCGGCCGGGGAGCTGTTTTTT
TRBD2,TRBV19,NA,TRBJ2-1,CASSRGAGGEQFF,TGTGCCAGTAGTAGGGGAGCGGGAGGGGAGCAGTTCTTC
TRBD2,TRBV4-3,NA,TRBJ2-7,CASSQEEGGPYYEQYF,TGCGCCAGCAGCCAAGAGGAGGGAGGGCCATATTACGAGCAGTACTTC
NA,TRBV9,NA,TRBJ1-1,CASSEPQESTEAFF,TGTGCCAGCAGCGAGCCCCAGGAATCCACTGAAGCTTTCTTT
NA,TRBV6-8,NA,TRBJ1-4,CASSDCATNEKLFF,TGTGCCAGCAGTGACTGTGCAACTAATGAAAAACTGTTTTTT